The table lists the clone carrying this T cell receptor beta chain with a count of one. This sample is part of a study of CD8 T cells in Susac syndrome. About 0.5 to 1 ug RNA was reverse transcribed with random hexamers. TCRdb fed the immunoSEQ multiplex PCR reads into MiXCR, producing one record per CDR3 protein. The data hold 120,000 to 150,000 distinct CDR3 sequences, with under 97% observed a single time. CDR3 size: 17 residues. Per the germline V gene, CDR1 is DFQATT and CDR2 is SNEGSKA (reference sequence). The V gene lost 0 bases and the J gene lost 5 bases, with 21 bases spanning the gap. Negative isolation was used for CD8+ and CD4+ T cells, and FACS enrichment was applied to TEMRA cells.

Source material: CD4+ T cells from PBMCs. V and J are TRBV20-1 and TRBJ2-3; D assignment may be TRBD1 or TRBD2 (6 bases each). The receptor was isolated from a human donor with Susac syndrome. CDR3 bases: TGCAGTGCTAGAGATCGGACGAGGGGGGAGGATCGAGATACGCAGTATTTT. Translation: CSARDRTRGEDRDTQYF.